Sequencing of this T cell receptor (beta chain) was carried out in a study of shared clonotypes between healthy human individuals. On the study more broadly: Each donor contributed plates that comprised three CD4 naive, three CD4 memory, two CD8 naive and one CD8 memory. The study, taken as a whole, reports: About 5% of naive CD4 clonotypes were shared across a few donors.

Original processing methods: Junction-only sequences without quality scores came from ImmunoSEQ, so filtering differed. Repertoires were generated with immunoSEQ multiplex PCR, while TCRdb's copy carries only in-frame clones and drops some. That table furnishes V, J and clone size, whereas the DNA furnished D and trimming. The table has about 1.5 million clones, roughly 97% seen once. As to this clone: Its antigen is still unknown.

This receptor was identified in a man aged 25-45 years in good health. Sequencing used naive CD4+ T cells sorted from blood. The subset was: CD45RA+ positively selected.

The CDR3: CASSYSGGRIEAFF. The CDR3 DNA reads TGTGCCAGCAGCTACTCGGGGGGCCGGATTGAAGCTTTCTTT. The chain carries TRBV28 and TRBJ1-1; tentative D call: TRBD1 (6 bases). The V and J ends lost 6 bases and 7 bases respectively, with 18 bases between them. From germline, CDR1 is MDHEN and CDR2 SYDVKM. The CDR3 has 14 amino acids.